This T cell receptor beta chain was documented in a study of T cells in Graves' hyperthyroidism and ophthalmopathy. The CDR3 has 13 residues. V was shortened by 0 bases and J by 4 bases, with 9 bases between the two germline ends. Germline CDR1 reads GTSNPN; CDR2 reads SVGIG (reference sequence). Researchers amplified the TCR beta CDR3 regions from RNA transcripts. Using the HTBI primer set, a first-round RT-PCR was run on the TCR CDR3. A single record per CDR3 protein comes from TCRdb applying MiXCR to the multiplex PCR reads. In the table there are approximately 430,000 distinct CDR3 sequences, roughly 15% of which are singletons. Ten or more counts support this clonotype.

The receptor comes from a man aged 18 to 30 with Graves' ophthalmopathy. The chain is built from TRBV30 and TRBJ1-1, with a weak D call TRBD1 (5 bases). Sequenced material: blood. CDR3 nucleotide sequence: TGTGCCTGGAGTGTACGGCAGGGCACTGAAGCTTTCTTT. It is translated as CAWSVRQGTEAFF. The whole variable domain, remainder taken from reference TRBV30 and TRBJ1-1, is SQTIHQWPATLVQPVGSPLSLECTVEGTSNPNLYWYRQAAGRGLQLLFYSVGIGQISSEVPQNLSASRPQDRQFILSSKKLLLSDSGFYLCAWSVRQGTEAFFGQGTRLTVV.